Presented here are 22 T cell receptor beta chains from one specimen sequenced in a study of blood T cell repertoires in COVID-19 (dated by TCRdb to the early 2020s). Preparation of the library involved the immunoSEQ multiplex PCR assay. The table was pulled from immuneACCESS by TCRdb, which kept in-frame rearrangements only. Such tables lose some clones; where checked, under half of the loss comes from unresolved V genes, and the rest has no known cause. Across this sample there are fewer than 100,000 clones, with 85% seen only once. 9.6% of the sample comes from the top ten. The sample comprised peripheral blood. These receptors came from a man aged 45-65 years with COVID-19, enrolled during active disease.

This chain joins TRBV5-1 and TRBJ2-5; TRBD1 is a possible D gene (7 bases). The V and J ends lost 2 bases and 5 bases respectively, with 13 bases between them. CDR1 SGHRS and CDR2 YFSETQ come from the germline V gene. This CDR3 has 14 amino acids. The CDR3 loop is CASSFGQGGETQYF. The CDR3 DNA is TGCGCCAGCAGCTTTGGGCAGGGGGGTGAGACCCAGTACTTC.

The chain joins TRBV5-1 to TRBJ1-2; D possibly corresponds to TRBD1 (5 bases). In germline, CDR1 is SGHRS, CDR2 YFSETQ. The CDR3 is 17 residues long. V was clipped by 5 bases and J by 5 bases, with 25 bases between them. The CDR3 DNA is TGCGCCAGCAGTTCCCTGCCCCTTTCGGCGGGGGGTTATGGCTACACCTTC. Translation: CASSSLPLSAGGYGYTF.

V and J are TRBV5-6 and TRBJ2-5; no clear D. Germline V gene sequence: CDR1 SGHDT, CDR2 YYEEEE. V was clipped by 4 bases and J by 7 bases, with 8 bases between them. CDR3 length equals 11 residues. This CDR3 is CASSNYVTQYF. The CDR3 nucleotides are TGTGCCAGCAGCAACTACGTGACCCAGTACTTC.

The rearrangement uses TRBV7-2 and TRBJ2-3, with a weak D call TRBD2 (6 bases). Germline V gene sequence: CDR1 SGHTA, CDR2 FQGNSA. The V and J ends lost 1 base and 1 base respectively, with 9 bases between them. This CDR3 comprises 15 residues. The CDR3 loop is CASSLGGGGTDTQYF. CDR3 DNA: TGTGCCAGCAGCTTAGGTGGAGGGGGCACAGATACGCAGTATTTT.

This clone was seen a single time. The chain's CDR3 is CASSRSGRAETQYF. Here the CDR3 DNA reads TGTGCCAGCAGCCGTAGCGGGAGGGCGGAGACCCAGTACTTC. The chain combines TRBV7-2 with TRBJ2-5, with 11 nucleotides matching TRBD2. The CDR3 extends over 14 amino acids. The V segment lost 5 bases and the J segment 5 bases; nucleotides outside the gene matches: 4. Germline V gene sequence: CDR1 SGHTA, CDR2 FQGNSA.

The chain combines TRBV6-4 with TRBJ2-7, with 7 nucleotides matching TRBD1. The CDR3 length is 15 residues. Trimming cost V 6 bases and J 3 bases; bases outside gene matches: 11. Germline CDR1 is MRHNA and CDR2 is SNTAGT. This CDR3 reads CASRNRGTTLYEQYF. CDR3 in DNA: TGTGCCAGCAGGAACAGGGGAACAACCCTCTACGAGCAGTACTTC.

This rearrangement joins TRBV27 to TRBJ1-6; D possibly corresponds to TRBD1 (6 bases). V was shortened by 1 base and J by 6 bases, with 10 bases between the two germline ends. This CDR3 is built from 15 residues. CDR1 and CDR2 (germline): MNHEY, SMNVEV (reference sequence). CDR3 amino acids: CASSLFAGANSPLHF. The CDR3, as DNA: TGTGCCAGCAGTTTATTCGCAGGGGCTAATTCACCCCTCCACTTT.

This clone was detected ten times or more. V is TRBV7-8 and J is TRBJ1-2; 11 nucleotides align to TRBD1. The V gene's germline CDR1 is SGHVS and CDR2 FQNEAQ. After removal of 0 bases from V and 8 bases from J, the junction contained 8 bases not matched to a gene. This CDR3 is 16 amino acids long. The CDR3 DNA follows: TGTGCCAGCAGCTTAGCGCTAGGACAGGGGGCGCGGGGCTACACCTTC. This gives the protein CASSLALGQGARGYTF.

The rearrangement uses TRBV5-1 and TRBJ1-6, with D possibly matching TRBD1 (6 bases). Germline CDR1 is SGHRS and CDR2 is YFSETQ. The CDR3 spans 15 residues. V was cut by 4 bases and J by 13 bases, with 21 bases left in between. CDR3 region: CASSHGSPQGNPLHF. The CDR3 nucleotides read TGCGCCAGCAGCCATGGGTCCCCTCAGGGGAATCCCCTCCACTTT.

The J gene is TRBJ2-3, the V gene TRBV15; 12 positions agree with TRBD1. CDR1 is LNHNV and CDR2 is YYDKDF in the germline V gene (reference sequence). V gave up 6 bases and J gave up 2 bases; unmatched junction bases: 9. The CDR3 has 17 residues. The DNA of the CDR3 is TGTGCCACCAGGGGGACAGGGGGCCTAATTCTCACAGATACGCAGTATTTT. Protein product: CATRGTGGLILTDTQYF. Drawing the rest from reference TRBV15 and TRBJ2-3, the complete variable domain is DAMVIQNPRYQVTQFGKPVTLSCSQTLNHNVMYWYQQKSSQAPKLLFHYYDKDFNNEADTPDNFQSRRPNTSFCFLDIRSPGLGDTAMYLCATRGTGGLILTDTQYFGPGTRLTVL.

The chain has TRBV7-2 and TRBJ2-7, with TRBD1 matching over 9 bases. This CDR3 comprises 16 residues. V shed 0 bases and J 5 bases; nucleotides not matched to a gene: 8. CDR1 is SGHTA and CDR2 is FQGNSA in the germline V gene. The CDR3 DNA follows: TGTGCCAGCAGCTTAGCGCGGGGGACAGGGCGGAACGAGCAGTACTTC. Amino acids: CASSLARGTGRNEQYF. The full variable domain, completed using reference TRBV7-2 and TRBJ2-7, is GAGVSQSPSNKVTEKGKDVELRCDPISGHTALYWYRQSLGQGLEFLIYFQGNSAPDKSGLPSDRFSAERTGGSVSTLTIQRTQQEDSAVYLCASSLARGTGRNEQYFGPGTRLTVT.

The CDR3 region is CASSPTGSQPQHF. CDR3 bases: TGCGCCAGCAGTCCGACAGGGTCTCAGCCCCAGCATTTT. This chain uses TRBV10-1 with TRBJ1-5; 7 nucleotides agree with TRBD1. This CDR3 is built from 13 residues. V was pared by 5 bases and J by 6 bases, with 4 bases of the junction left unmatched. CDR1 WNHNN and CDR2 SYGVQD come from the germline V gene (reference sequence).

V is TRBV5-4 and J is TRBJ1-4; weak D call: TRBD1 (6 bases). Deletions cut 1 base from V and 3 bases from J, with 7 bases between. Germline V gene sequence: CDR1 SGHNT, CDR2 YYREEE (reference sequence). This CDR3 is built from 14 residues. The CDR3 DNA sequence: TGTGCCAGCAGCTTGCAGGGGCCTAATGAAAAACTGTTTTTT. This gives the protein CASSLQGPNEKLFF.

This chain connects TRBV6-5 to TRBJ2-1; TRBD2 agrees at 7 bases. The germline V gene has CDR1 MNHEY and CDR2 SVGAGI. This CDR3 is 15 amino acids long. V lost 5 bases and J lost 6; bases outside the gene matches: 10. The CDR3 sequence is CASSPLGGSINEQFF. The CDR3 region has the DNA TGTGCCAGCAGTCCCCTTGGCGGGAGTATCAATGAGCAGTTCTTC.

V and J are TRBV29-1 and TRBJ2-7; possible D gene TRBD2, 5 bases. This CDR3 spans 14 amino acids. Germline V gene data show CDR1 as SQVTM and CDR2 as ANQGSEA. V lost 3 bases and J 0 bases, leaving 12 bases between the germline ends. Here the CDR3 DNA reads TGCAGCGTTGAGGGAAGCGGAAGCTCCTACGAGCAGTACTTC. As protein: CSVEGSGSSYEQYF.

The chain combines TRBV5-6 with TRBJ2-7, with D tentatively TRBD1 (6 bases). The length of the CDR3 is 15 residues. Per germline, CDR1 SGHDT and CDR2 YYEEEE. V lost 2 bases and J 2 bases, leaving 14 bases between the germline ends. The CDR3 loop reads CASSFPGTRAYEQYF. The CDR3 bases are TGTGCCAGCAGCTTCCCCGGGACAAGAGCCTACGAGCAGTACTTC.

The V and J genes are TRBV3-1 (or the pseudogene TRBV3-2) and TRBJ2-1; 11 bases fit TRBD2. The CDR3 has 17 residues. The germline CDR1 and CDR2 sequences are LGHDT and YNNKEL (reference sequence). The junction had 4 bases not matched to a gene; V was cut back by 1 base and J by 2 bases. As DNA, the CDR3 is TGTGCCAGCAGCCAAGGACTAGCGGGACCTACCTACAATGAGCAGTTCTTC. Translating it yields CASSQGLAGPTYNEQFF.

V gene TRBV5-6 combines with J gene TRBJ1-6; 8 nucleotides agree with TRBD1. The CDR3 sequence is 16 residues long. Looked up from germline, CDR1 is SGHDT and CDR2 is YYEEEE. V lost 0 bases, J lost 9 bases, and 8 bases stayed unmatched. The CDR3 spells CASSLGTGTGGSPLHF. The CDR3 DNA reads TGTGCCAGCAGCTTGGGCACCGGGACAGGAGGTTCACCCCTCCACTTT.

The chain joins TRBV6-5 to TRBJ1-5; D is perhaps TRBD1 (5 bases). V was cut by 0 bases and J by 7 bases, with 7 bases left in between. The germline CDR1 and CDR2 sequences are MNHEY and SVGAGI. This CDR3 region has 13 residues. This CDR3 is CASSYSGLQPQHF. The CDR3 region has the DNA TGTGCCAGCAGTTACTCGGGACTCCAGCCCCAGCATTTT.

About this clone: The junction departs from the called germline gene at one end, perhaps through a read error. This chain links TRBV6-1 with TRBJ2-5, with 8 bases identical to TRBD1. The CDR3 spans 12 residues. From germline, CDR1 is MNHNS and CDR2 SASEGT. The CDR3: CASSEGTGSGDF. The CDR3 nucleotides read TGTGCCAGCAGTGAAGGGACAGGGTCGGGGGACTTC.

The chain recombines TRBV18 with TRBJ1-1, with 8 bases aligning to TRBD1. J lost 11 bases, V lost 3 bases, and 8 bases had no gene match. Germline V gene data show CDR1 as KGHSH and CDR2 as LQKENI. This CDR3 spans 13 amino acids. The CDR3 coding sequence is TGTGCCAGCTCACCGTTCGGACAGGGTCTGGCTTTCTTT. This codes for CASSPFGQGLAFF.

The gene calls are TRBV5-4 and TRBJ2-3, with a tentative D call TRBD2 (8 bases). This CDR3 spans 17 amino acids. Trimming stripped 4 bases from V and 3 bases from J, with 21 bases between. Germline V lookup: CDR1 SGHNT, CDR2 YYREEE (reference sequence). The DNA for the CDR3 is TGTGCCAGCAGCCCGCGACAGGGCCGGGGGGGGACAGATACGCAGTATTTT. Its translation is CASSPRQGRGGTDTQYF.